This T cell receptor beta chain was retrieved from a study of blood T cell dynamics during melanoma immunotherapy. This sample's time point: pre-treatment baseline. The repertoire was sequenced with immunoSEQ multiplex PCR; TCRdb's copy has only in-frame clones and lacks some. The sample includes approximately 6,000 clones, roughly 87% of them seen just once. Sequencing used blood, obtained from a patient treated with checkpoint blockade. The clonotype originates from a human donor with melanoma.

The CDR3 DNA reads TGTGCCAGCAGCTTAGACGGAGCTAATGAAAAACTGTTTTTT. Translation gives CASSLDGANEKLFF. The chain employs TRBV11-2 and TRBJ1-4; D remains unclear. CDR1 and CDR2 (germline): SGHAT, FQNNGV. The V gene lost 0 bases and the J gene lost 3 bases, with 5 bases spanning the gap. This CDR3 region has 14 residues.